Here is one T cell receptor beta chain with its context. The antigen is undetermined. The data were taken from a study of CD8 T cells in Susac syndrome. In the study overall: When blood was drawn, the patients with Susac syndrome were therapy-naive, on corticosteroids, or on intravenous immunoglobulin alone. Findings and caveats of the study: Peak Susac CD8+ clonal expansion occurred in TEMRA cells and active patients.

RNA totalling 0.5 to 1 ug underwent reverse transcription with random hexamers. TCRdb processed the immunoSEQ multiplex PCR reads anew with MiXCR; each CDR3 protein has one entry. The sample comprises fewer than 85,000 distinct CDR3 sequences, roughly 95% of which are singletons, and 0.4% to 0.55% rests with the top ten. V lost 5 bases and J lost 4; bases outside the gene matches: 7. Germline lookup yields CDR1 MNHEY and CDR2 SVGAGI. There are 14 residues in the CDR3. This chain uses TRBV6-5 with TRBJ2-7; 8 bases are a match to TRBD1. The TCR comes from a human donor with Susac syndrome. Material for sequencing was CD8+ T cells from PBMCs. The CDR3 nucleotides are TGTGCCAGCAGTGACAGGGGAGATGTATACGAGCAGTACTTC. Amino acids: CASSDRGDVYEQYF.